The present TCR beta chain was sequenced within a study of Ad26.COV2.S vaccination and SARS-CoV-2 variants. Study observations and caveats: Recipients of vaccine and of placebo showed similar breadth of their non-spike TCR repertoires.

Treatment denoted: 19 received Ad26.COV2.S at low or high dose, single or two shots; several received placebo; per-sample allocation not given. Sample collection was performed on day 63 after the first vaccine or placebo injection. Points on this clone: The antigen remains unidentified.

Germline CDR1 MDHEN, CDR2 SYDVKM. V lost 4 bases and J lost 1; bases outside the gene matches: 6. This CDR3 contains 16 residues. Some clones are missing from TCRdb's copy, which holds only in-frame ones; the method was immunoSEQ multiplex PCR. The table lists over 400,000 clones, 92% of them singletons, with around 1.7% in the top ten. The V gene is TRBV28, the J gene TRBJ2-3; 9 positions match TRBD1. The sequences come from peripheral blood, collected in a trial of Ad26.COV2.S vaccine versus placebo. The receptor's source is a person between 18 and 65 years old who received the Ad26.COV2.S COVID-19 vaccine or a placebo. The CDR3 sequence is CASSSYRDRGTDTQYF. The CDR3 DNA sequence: TGTGCCAGCAGTTCCTATCGGGACAGGGGCACAGATACGCAGTATTTT.